This TCR beta chain stems from a study of identical twins listed by TCRdb under 2016. Study-wide context: The study deep-sequenced TCR alpha and beta repertoires from monozygotic twins, unrelated adults of various ages and cord blood to test whether fetal clonotypes persist. To rule out contamination, replicate twin experiments were performed at different times with different library preparation protocols. What the study reported, not specific to this receptor: Invariant T cells such as MAIT and iNKT could partly confound zero-insertion analyses, although diverse VJ usage argued against such confounding for most clonotypes. Conclusions relied on cross-sectional statistical analysis, since the same donors could not be followed over many years. Compared with coincidental sharing between unrelated individuals, an excess of low generation-probability sequences was observed among out-of-frame TCR alpha sequences shared between twins. In beta out-of-frame sequences, excess twin sharing was weaker, because having fewer shared sequences lowered the signal-to-noise ratio. Abundant cord blood beta clonotypes had fewer insertions, young adult naive repertoires showed a similar but weaker trend, and memory repertoires showed no such trend. Out-of-frame TCR alpha sharing in monozygotic twins was systematically underestimated by recombination models, whereas sharing between unrelated individuals was in agreement with the recombination models.

All donors were healthy Caucasians. Using Miltenyi CD45RO+ enrichment and human naive T-cell isolation kits, memory (CD45RO+) and naive T cells were isolated from PBMC. The germline V gene (reference sequence) specifies DFQATT as CDR1 and SNEGSKA as CDR2. Measured from the cysteine to the phenylalanine, the CDR3 is 16 residues long. Kept here is only the CDR3 DNA, which spans 48 bases and is read in frame from base 1. Germline trimming amounts to 5 bases on V and 8 bases on J, with 12 as the count of junction bases outside the gene matches. This clonotype was found a few times. Its antigen remains unidentified. Base qualities are not recorded, but no much larger clone differs from it by a single base. Library prep was done by 5' RACE. For sequencing, an Illumina HiSeq 2000 was employed. A universal primer binding site was introduced by template switching, and a unique molecular identifier was present in the final cDNA, enabling accurate counting of TCR cDNA molecules. Specific primers in the conserved constant-segment region were used to synthesize first-strand cDNA for the TCR alpha and beta chains. To control for contamination, every cDNA library carried two barcodes: a SMART-Mk sample barcode plus Illumina barcodes. TruSeq adapter sequences, together with Illumina sample barcodes, were added in two successive PCR steps. The TCR alpha and beta cDNA libraries were sequenced on the Illumina HiSeq platform using custom primers. The published analysis was carried out like this. Raw reads were processed with MiGEC to extract unique molecular identifiers, and MiXCR was used to determine CDR3 positions. For each individual, recombination models were inferred using an EM algorithm with the repgenHMM and IGoR tools. The tcR package in R was used for shared clonotype analysis, with sharing normalized by the product of cloneset sizes. Out-of-frame nonproductive sequences were analyzed to study raw recombination free of thymic and clonal selection effects. TCRdb's own reprocessing of the public reads used fastp at Q25 and MiXCR and kept productive beta chains. For every CDR3 protein sequence, its rows merge into one entry that carries the most common genes and DNA. The V and J calls were not made by the authors but by TCRdb's processing. Recorded for this sample are over 200,000 distinct CDR3 sequences; roughly a tenth of them occurred a single time. The ten biggest clones cover 4% to 6% of the sample.

The receptor's source is a woman aged 18-29 years in good health. The chain links TRBV20-1 with TRBJ2-2; 12 bases in between match TRBD2. The sequenced sample was memory (CD45RO+) T cells sorted from blood. The cell subset or site tag for this specimen amounts to: CD45RO+ enriched T cells. The DNA reads as follows: TGCAGTGCTGACTTCAGGCTAGCGGGAGGGATAGGGGAGCTGTTTTTT. It translates as CSADFRLAGGIGELFF.